One sample yielded the 13 T cell receptor beta chains listed below, sequenced in a study of blood T cell repertoires in COVID-19. Generated by immunoSEQ multiplex PCR, the TCRdb table keeps only in-frame clones and is missing some. The repertoire holds some 300,000 clones, with approximately 91% as singletons. Source material: PBMCs or T cells enriched from blood (not recorded which). Receptors were obtained from a young woman who had been exposed to COVID-19.

The chain joins TRBV27 to TRBJ2-2, with 10 bases fitting TRBD2. V gave up 5 bases and J gave up 6 bases; unmatched junction bases: 3. CDR1 is MNHEY, CDR2 SMNVEV, per germline (reference sequence). The CDR3 sequence is 14 residues long. The chain's CDR3 is CASSRTSGAGELFF. CDR3 in DNA: TGTGCCAGCAGTAGGACTAGCGGTGCCGGGGAGCTGTTTTTT.

CDR3 amino acids: CASSVRQGHSNQPQHF. For the CDR3, the DNA is TGTGCCAGCAGCGTCAGACAGGGCCATAGCAATCAGCCCCAGCATTTT. The chain carries TRBV5-6 and TRBJ1-5; 7 bases agree with TRBD1. The length of the CDR3 is 16 residues. Per germline, CDR1 SGHDT and CDR2 YYEEEE. V shed 4 bases, J shed 0 bases, and the junction held 7 bases outside the gene matches.

This chain joins TRBV7-9 and TRBJ2-7, with 9 bases lining up with TRBD1. Germline V gives CDR1 SEHNR, CDR2 FQNEAQ (reference sequence). Germline trimming cut 5 bases from V and 4 bases from J; bases unmatched to any gene: 3. The length of the CDR3 is 13 residues. CDR3 nucleotide sequence: TGTGCCAGCAGCACAGGGGGCCTGTACGAGCAGTACTTC. This encodes CASSTGGLYEQYF.

The chain links TRBV3-1 (or the pseudogene TRBV3-2) to TRBJ1-2, with D hard to call. V gave up 4 bases and J gave up 5 bases, with 8 bases separating them. The germline V gene encodes CDR1 LGHDT and CDR2 YNNKEL (reference sequence). CDR3 length: 12 amino acids. CDR3 DNA: TGTGCCAGCAGCCGTAGACTTTATGGCTACACCTTC. Translating gives CASSRRLYGYTF.

The rearrangement uses TRBV7-9 and TRBJ2-7, with 12 bases identical to TRBD1. The CDR3 sequence is 15 residues long. With 3 bases clipped from V and 3 bases from J, the junction kept 3 bases outside the gene matches. Germline-derived CDR1 and CDR2 are SEHNR and FQNEAQ (reference sequence). The CDR3 bases are TGTGCCAGCAGCTTCGGGACAGGGGGCAGCTACGAGCAGTACTTC. Protein sequence: CASSFGTGGSYEQYF.

The chain recombines TRBV29-1 with TRBJ1-1; D perhaps matches TRBD1 (6 bases). V gave up 4 bases and J gave up 1 base, with 16 bases separating them. The germline V gene has CDR1 SQVTM and CDR2 ANQGSEA. This CDR3 contains 15 residues. The CDR3, as DNA: TGCAGCGTTGTTAGAACTTACAGGGAGAACACTGAAGCTTTCTTT. This translates into CSVVRTYRENTEAFF.

This clone was recorded only once. The CDR3 sequence: CASSLYSSVGEQYF. The CDR3 coding sequence is TGCGCCAGCAGCTTGTATAGTTCCGTTGGCGAGCAGTACTTC. This chain joins TRBV5-1 and TRBJ2-7, with D unclear. CDR3 length equals 14 residues. The germline V gene encodes CDR1 SGHRS and CDR2 YFSETQ. Trimming left V 1 base short and J 6 bases short, with 14 bases between.

This CDR3 reads CASSLSGEQVYNEQFF. The CDR3 nucleotides read TGTGCCAGCAGTTTATCGGGAGAACAAGTTTACAATGAGCAGTTCTTC. The chain carries TRBV27 and TRBJ2-1; D might be TRBD2 (5 bases). CDR3 size: 16 residues. V lost 0 bases and J 4 bases, leaving 13 bases between the germline ends. CDR1 is MNHEY, CDR2 SMNVEV, per germline (reference sequence).

The rearrangement joins TRBV3-1 (or the pseudogene TRBV3-2) to TRBJ2-3; a possible D gene is TRBD1 (5 bases). Trimming removed 7 bases at V and 1 base at J, with 18 bases between. The CDR3 spans 16 residues. The V gene's germline CDR1 is LGHDT and CDR2 YNNKEL (reference sequence). CDR3 sequence (DNA): TGTGCCAGCACTCTAAGGCAGGGCTCCTGCACAGATACGCAGTATTTT. Its translation is CASTLRQGSCTDTQYF.

J is TRBJ1-1 and V is TRBV15; D uncertain. The germline V and J ends were trimmed by 0 bases and 1 base, with 12 bases remaining between them. The length of the CDR3 is 16 residues. Germline V gene data show CDR1 as LNHNV and CDR2 as YYDKDF (reference sequence). The CDR3 coding sequence is TGTGCCACCAGCAGAGATCCTTGGGCCAAGAACACTGAAGCTTTCTTT. Encoded protein: CATSRDPWAKNTEAFF. Looking up the rest from reference TRBV15 and TRBJ1-1 gives the full variable domain: DAMVIQNPRYQVTQFGKPVTLSCSQTLNHNVMYWYQQKSSQAPKLLFHYYDKDFNNEADTPDNFQSRRPNTSFCFLDIRSPGLGDTAMYLCATSRDPWAKNTEAFFGQGTRLTVV.

The rearrangement joins TRBV18 to TRBJ1-2; TRBD1 might be the D (5 bases). The CDR3 runs 14 residues. Trimming removed 6 bases from V and 5 bases from J, with 16 bases in between. In germline, CDR1 is KGHSH, CDR2 LQKENI. Here the CDR3 DNA reads TGTGCCAGCTCGCACGGAGGGGCTGGTTATGGCTACACCTTC. Protein sequence: CASSHGGAGYGYTF. Variable domain in full (rest from reference TRBV18 and TRBJ1-2): NAGVMQNPRHLVRRRGQEARLRCSPMKGHSHVYWYRQLPEEGLKFMVYLQKENIIDESGMPKERFSAEFPKEGPSILRIQQVVRGDSAAYFCASSHGGAGYGYTFGSGTRLTVV.

The chain joins TRBV4-2 to TRBJ2-3; 9 bases line up with TRBD2. Unmatched junction bases numbered 9, after V lost 3 bases and J lost 2 bases. The CDR3 is made up of 17 amino acids. The V gene's germline CDR1 is LGHNA and CDR2 YNFKEQ. The DNA of the CDR3 is TGTGCCAGCAGCCAGGGTCTGACTAGCGGTACCACAGATACGCAGTATTTT. Its translation: CASSQGLTSGTTDTQYF.

The chain uses TRBV28 and TRBJ2-3; possible D gene TRBD2, 5 bases. V lost 4 bases, J lost 3 bases, and 14 bases lay in between. Looked up from germline, CDR1 is MDHEN and CDR2 is SYDVKM. The CDR3 totals 15 residues. CDR3 in DNA: TGTGCCAGCAGTTCCTCTTGGTCGGGGACAGATACGCAGTATTTT. Translating gives CASSSSWSGTDTQYF.